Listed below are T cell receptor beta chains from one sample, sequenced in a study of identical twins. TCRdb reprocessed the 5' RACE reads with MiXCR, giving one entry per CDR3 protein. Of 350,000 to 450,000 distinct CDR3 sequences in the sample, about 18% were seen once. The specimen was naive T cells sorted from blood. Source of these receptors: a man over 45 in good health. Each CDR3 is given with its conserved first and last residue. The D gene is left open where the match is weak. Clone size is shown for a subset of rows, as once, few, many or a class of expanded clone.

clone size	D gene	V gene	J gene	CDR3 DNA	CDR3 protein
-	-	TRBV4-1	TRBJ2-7	TGCGCCAGCAGCCAAGAAGGCCCCTACGAGCAGTACTTC	CASSQEGPYEQYF
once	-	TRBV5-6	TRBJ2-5	TGTGCCAGCAGCCACGGCATAGAGATCAGGGGGGGCTACCAAGAGACCCAGTACTTC	CASSHGIEIRGGYQETQYF
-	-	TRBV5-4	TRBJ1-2	TGTGCCAGCAGTACTCCGGTGGGGGGAGTGAGCTATGGCTACACCTTC	CASSTPVGGVSYGYTF
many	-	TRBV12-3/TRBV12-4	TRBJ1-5	TGTGCCAGCAGTTTGGGGGCATCTGGCAATCAGCCCCAGCATTTT	CASSLGASGNQPQHF
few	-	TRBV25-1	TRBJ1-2	TGTGCCAGCAGTGAATTCGGCCGGGCCCGCGGCTACACCTTC	CASSEFGRARGYTF
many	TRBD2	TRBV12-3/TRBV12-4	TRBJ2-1	TGTGCCAGCAGTTCAACGACGGGGGGGCTATACACTGAGCAGTTCTTC	CASSSTTGGLYTEQFF
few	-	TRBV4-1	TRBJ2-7	TGCGCCAGCAGCCAAGAGGTTGTGGAGGCGGGCAGGGAGCAGTACTTC	CASSQEVVEAGREQYF
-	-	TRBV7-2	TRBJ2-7	TGTGCCAGCAGCCCATCTAGGTACGAGCAGTACTTC	CASSPSRYEQYF
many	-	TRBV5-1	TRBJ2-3	TGCGCCAGCAGCTACCTCACAGATACGCAGTATTTT	CASSYLTDTQYF
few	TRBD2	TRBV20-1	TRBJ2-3	TGCAGTGCTAGAGATCATCAGGGGCTCAATAGCGGGGGGGGCACAGATACGCAGTATTTT	CSARDHQGLNSGGGTDTQYF
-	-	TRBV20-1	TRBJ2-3	TGCAGTGCCGTTAGCACAGATACGCAGTATTTT	CSAVSTDTQYF
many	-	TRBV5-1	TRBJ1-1	TGCGCCAGCAGCGCCGGGGACGGATCTCTGAACACTGAAGCTTTCTTT	CASSAGDGSLNTEAFF
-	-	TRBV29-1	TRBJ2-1	TGCAGCGTTGCACGCCGGCCCAGCTCCTACAATGAGCAGTTCTTC	CSVARRPSSYNEQFF
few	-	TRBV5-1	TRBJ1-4	TGCGCCAGCAACCCCGGGGGGGGAAATGAAAAACTGTTTTTT	CASNPGGGNEKLFF
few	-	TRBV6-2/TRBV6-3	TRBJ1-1	TGTGCCAGCAGTCCCGGGGGACACACTGAAGCTTTCTTT	CASSPGGHTEAFF
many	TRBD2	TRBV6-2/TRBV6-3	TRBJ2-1	TGTGCCAGCAGTTACGTCTCGGGACTAGCGAAGAATGAGCAGTTCTTC	CASSYVSGLAKNEQFF
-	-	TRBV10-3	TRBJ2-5	TGTGCCATCAAAGCAGGGGTCCAAGAGACCCAGTACTTC	CAIKAGVQETQYF
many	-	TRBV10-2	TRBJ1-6	TGCGCCAGCAGAGAGGGGGAGAGCTCCTATAATTCACCCCTCCACTTT	CASREGESSYNSPLHF
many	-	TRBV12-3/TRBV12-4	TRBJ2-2	TGTGCCAGCAGTTCCCGAGGGGGCACCGGGGAGCTGTTTTTT	CASSSRGGTGELFF
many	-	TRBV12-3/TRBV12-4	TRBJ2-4	TGTGCCAGCAGTTTTCGGGTAGCCAAAAACATTCAGTACTTC	CASSFRVAKNIQYF
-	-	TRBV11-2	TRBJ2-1	TGTGCCAGCAGCTCATCCGACACTTGGACACAGTTCTTC	CASSSSDTWTQFF
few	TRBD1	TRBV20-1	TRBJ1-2	TGCAGTGCTGATACAATCTGGGGGGACAGCCCAGCCTCTAACTATGGCTACACCTTC	CSADTIWGDSPASNYGYTF
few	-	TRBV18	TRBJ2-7	TGTGCCAGCTCATCCGGTACTGGGTTGGGCTACGAGCAGTACTTC	CASSSGTGLGYEQYF
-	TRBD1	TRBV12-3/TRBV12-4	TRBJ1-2	TGTGCCAGCAGTGCACAGGGGATCTATGGCTACACCTTC	CASSAQGIYGYTF
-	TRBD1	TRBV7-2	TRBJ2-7	TGTGCCAGCAGCTCCAATCCGACAGGGAACGAGCAGTACTTC	CASSSNPTGNEQYF
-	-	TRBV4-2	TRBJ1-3	TGTGCCAGCAGCCAAGATTATTCCCAGCACTCTGGAAACACCATATATTTT	CASSQDYSQHSGNTIYF
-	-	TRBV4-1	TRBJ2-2	TGCGCCAGCAGCCAGGTTGGGGGCAACACCGGGGAGCTGTTTTTT	CASSQVGGNTGELFF
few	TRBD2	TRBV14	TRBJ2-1	TGTGCCAGCAGCCTACTAGCGGGTATACACAATGAGCAGTTCTTC	CASSLLAGIHNEQFF
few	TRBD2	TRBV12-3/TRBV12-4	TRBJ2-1	TGTGCCAGCAGTTCCTCTAGCGGGGGGAGTGAGCAGTTCTTC	CASSSSSGGSEQFF
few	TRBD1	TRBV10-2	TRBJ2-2	TGCGCCAGCAGTGAGGGACAGGGGGTTTCTTACACCGGGGAGCTGTTTTTT	CASSEGQGVSYTGELFF
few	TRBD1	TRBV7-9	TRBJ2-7	TGTGCCAGCAGCTCCCGGCCTACGGGACAGCTCTCCTACGAGCAGTACTTC	CASSSRPTGQLSYEQYF
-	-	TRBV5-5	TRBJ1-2	TGTGCCAGCACCCTGGGAGGTTATAACTATGGCTACACCTTC	CASTLGGYNYGYTF
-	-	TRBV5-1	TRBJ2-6	TGCGCCAGCAGCTTGGGGGTCCTTAGCTCTGGGGCCAACGTCCTGACTTTC	CASSLGVLSSGANVLTF
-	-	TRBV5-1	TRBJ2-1	TGCGCCAGCAGCTTGGGTCTAGCTTTCAATGAGCAGTTCTTC	CASSLGLAFNEQFF
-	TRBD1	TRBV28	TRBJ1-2	TGTGCCAGCAGTCCGACAGGGGGCTGGGGCTACACCTTC	CASSPTGGWGYTF
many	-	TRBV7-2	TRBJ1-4	TGTGCCAGCAGCTCCAGGGGAGTGGCTAATGAAAAACTGTTTTTT	CASSSRGVANEKLFF
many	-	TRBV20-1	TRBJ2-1	TGCAGTGCTAGAGCGAATGAGCAGTTCTTC	CSARANEQFF
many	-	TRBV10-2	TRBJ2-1	TGCGCCAGCAGTGAGTTAGATTACAATGAGCAGTTCTTC	CASSELDYNEQFF
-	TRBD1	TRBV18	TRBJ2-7	TGTGCCAGCTCACCAGGACAGGGGGCTGGTGAGCAGTACTTC	CASSPGQGAGEQYF
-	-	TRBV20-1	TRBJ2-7	TGCAGTGCAACCTTAGCCATCCCCTACGAGCAGTACTTC	CSATLAIPYEQYF
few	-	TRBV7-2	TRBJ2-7	TGTGCCAGCAGCTTAGGGGGAACAGGTAGAGAGCAGTACTTC	CASSLGGTGREQYF
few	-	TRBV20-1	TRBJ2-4	TGCAGTGCTACGACTAGTAGGAACATTCAGTACTTC	CSATTSRNIQYF
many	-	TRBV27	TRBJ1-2	TGTGCCAGCAGTTTATTGGGGGCAGAGGGCTACACCTTC	CASSLLGAEGYTF
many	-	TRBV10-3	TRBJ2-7	TGTGCCATCGCCCCCGGTTTCTCCTACGAGCAGTACTTC	CAIAPGFSYEQYF
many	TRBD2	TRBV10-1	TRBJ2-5	TGCGCCAGCAGTGAGCAAAACGGACTAGCGGGGGGGACCCAGTACTTC	CASSEQNGLAGGTQYF
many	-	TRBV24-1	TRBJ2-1	TGTGCCACCAGTGACCTCAGGGGCCCCTACAATGAGCAGTTCTTC	CATSDLRGPYNEQFF
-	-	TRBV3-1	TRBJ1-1	TGTGCCAGCAGCCGACAGGCGAACACTGAAGCTTTCTTT	CASSRQANTEAFF
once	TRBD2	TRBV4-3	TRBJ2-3	TGCGCCAGCAGCGGACTGCGGGGGGGCACAGATACGCAGTATTTT	CASSGLRGGTDTQYF
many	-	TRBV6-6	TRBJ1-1	TGTGCCAGCAAGGGGGACACTGAAGCTTTCTTT	CASKGDTEAFF
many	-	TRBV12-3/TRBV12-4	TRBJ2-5	TGTGCCAGCAGACCGGGTTCTGCCCAGACCCAGTACTTC	CASRPGSAQTQYF
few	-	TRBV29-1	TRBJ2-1	TGCAGCGTTGTTTCCCCGGGATCCAATGAGCAGTTCTTC	CSVVSPGSNEQFF
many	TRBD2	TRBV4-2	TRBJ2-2	TGTGCCAGCAGCCAAGATTCGCCTAGCGGGAGGGGGTCCGGGGAGCTGTTTTTT	CASSQDSPSGRGSGELFF
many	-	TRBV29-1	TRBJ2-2	TGCAGCGTTGGCGGCGGCGGGGAGCTGTTTTTT	CSVGGGGELFF
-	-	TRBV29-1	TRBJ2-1	TGCAGCATACTACTAGTCAGCTCCTACAATGAGCAGTTCTTC	CSILLVSSYNEQFF
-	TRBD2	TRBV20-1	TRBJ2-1	TGCAGTGCTAGTTGGCGGGAGGGGTACAATGAGCAGTTCTTC	CSASWREGYNEQFF
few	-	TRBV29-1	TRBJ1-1	TGCAGCGTTGTCGGGGATGTCACTGAAGCTTTCTTT	CSVVGDVTEAFF
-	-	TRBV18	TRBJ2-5	TGTGCCAGCTCATCCAATCAAGAGACCCAGTACTTC	CASSSNQETQYF
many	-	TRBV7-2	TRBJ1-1	TGTGCCAGCAGCCCCGGCCAGGCAGGGTGGGCTTTCTTT	CASSPGQAGWAFF
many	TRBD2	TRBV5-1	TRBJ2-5	TGCGCCAGCAGTAGCGGGGGCGGAGAGACCCAGTACTTC	CASSSGGGETQYF